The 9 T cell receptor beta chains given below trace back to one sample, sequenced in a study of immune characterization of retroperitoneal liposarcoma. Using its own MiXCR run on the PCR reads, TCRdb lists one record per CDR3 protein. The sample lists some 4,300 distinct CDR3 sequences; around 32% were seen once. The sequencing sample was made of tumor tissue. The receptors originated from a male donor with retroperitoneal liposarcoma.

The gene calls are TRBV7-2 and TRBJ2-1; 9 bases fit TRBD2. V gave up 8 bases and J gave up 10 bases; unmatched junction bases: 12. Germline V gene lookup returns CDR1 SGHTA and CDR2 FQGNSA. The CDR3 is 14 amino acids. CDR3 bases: TGTGCCAGCCGACCGACTAGCGGTAACTACGAGCAGTTCTTC. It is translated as CASRPTSGNYEQFF. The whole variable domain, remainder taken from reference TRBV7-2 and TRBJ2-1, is GAGVSQSPSNKVTEKGKDVELRCDPISGHTALYWYRQSLGQGLEFLIYFQGNSAPDKSGLPSDRFSAERTGGSVSTLTIQRTQQEDSAVYLCASRPTSGNYEQFFGPGTRLTVL.

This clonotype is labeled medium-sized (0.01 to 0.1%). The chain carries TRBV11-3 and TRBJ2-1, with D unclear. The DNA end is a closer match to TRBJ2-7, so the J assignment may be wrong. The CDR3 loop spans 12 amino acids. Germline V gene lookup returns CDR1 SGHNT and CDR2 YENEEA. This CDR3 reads CASSLDSHEQYF. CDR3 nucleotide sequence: TGTGCCAGCAGCTTAGATAGCCACGAGCAGTACTTC.

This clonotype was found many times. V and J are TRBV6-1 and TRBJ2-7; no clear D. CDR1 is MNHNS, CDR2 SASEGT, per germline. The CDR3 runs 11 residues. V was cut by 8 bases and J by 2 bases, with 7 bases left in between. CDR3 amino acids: CASGQTYEQYF. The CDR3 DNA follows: TGTGCCAGCGGGCAGACCTACGAGCAGTACTTC.

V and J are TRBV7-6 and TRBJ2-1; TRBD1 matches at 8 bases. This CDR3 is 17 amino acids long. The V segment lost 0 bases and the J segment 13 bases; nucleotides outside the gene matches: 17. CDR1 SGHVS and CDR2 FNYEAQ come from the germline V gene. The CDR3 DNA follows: TGTGCCAGCAGCTTAGCGTCCGGGGACAGGAGGACAGAGACCCAGTTCTTC. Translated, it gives CASSLASGDRRTETQFF.

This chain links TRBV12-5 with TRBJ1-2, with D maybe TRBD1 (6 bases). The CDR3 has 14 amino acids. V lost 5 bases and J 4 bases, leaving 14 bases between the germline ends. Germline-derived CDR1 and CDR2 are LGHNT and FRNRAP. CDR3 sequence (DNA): TGTGCTAGTGGTCCCTCTCGGGGGCTCTATGGCTACACCTTC. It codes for CASGPSRGLYGYTF.

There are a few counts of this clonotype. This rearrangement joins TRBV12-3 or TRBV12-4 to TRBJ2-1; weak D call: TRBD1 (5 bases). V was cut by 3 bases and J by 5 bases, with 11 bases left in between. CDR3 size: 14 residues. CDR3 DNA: TGTGCCAGCAGTTTCGGACACGTTCACAATGAGCAGTTCTTC. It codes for CASSFGHVHNEQFF.

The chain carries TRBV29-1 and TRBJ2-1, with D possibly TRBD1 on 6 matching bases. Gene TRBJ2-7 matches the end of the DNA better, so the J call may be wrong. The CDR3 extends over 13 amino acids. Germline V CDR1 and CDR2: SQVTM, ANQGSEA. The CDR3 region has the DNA TGCAGCGTTTCCGGGACAAACCGGCCGGAGCAGTACTTC. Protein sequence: CSVSGTNRPEQYF.

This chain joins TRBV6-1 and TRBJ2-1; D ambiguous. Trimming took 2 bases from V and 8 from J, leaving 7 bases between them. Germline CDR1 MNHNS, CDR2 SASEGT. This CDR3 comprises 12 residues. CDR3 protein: CASSELGYEQFF. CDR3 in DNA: TGTGCCAGCAGTGAATTGGGGTATGAGCAGTTCTTC.

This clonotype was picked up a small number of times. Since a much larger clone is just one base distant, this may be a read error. CDR3 bases: TGTGCCAGTCTCCGGGACAGGGGGAACAATGAGCAGTACTTC. Translation: CASLRDRGNNEQYF. The chain recombines TRBV6-1 with TRBJ2-1; 11 bases line up with TRBD1. The DNA end lines up better with TRBJ2-7; the J call may be wrong. The V gene's germline CDR1 is MNHNS and CDR2 SASEGT. The CDR3 consists of 14 residues.